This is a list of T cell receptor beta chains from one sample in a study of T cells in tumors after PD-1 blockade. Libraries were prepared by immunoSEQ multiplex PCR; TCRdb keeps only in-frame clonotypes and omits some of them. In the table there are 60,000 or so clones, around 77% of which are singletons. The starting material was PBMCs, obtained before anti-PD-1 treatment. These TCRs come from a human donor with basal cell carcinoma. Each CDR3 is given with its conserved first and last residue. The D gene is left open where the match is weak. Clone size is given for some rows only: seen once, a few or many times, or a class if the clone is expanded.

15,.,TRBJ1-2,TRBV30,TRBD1,TGTGCCTGGAGGGCCGGGACAGCGGGGCACTATGGCTACACCTTC,CAWRAGTAGHYGYTF
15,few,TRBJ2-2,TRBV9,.,TGTGCCAGCAGCGTAGTCGCGTTGAACACCGGGGAGCTGTTTTTT,CASSVVALNTGELFF
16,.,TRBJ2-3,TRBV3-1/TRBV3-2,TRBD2,TGTGCCAGCAGCCAAGCTGGGGCGGGGAGGGCAGATACGCAGTATTTT,CASSQAGAGRADTQYF
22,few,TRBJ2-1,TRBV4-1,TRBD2,TGCGCCAGCAGCCAAGCCCCGGGACTAGCGGGGGGGCGGGCAGTCCCCTACAATGAGCAGTTCTTC,CASSQAPGLAGGRAVPYNEQFF
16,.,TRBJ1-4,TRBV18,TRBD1,TGTGCCAGCTCACCGAACCGACAGGGGGAACGGGAAAAACTGTTTTTT,CASSPNRQGEREKLFF
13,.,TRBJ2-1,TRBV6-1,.,TGTGCCAGCAGTGAACAGGGTAGGAATGAGCAGTTCTTC,CASSEQGRNEQFF
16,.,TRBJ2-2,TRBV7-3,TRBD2,TGTGCCAGCAGCCCTTCCAGCGGGGGGGCCTCCGGGGAGCTGTTTTTT,CASSPSSGGASGELFF
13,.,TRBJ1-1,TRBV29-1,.,TGCAGCGTTGCCGGGGTTGTGAACACTGAAGCTTTCTTT,CSVAGVVNTEAFF
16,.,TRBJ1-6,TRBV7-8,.,TGTGCCAGCAGCCGAGAGACGGGGACTTATAATTCACCCCTCCACTTT,CASSRETGTYNSPLHF
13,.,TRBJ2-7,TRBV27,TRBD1,TGTGCCAGCAGTTGGACAGGGACGGGCGAGCAGTACTTC,CASSWTGTGEQYF
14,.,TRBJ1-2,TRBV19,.,TGTGCCAGTAGTATCGGCCAGGCCAACTATGGCTACACCTTC,CASSIGQANYGYTF
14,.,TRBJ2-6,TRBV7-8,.,TGTGCCAGCAGCTTAGGGTCTGGGGCCAACGTCCTGACTTTC,CASSLGSGANVLTF
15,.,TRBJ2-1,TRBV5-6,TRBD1,TGTGCCAGCAGCTTCCTACAGGGGATAGTAAATGAGCAGTTCTTC,CASSFLQGIVNEQFF
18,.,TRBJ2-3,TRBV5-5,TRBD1,TGTGCCAGCAGCCGGCTCAACCGAGACAGGGTTGTTACAGATACGCAGTATTTT,CASSRLNRDRVVTDTQYF
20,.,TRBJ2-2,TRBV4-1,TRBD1,TGCGCCAGCAGGGGTTTGAAAAACAGGGGGCCCGTTTCAGGCACCGGGGAGCTGTTTTTT,CASRGLKNRGPVSGTGELFF
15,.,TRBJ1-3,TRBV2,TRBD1,TGTGCCAGCAACAGACAGGGGGCCATTGGAAACACCATATATTTT,CASNRQGAIGNTIYF
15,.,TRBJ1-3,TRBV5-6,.,TGTGCCAGCAGCTTGGGTCAGGACCTTGGAAACACCATATATTTT,CASSLGQDLGNTIYF
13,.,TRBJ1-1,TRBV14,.,TGTGCCAGCAGCCTACAGGGGAACACTGAAGCTTTCTTT,CASSLQGNTEAFF
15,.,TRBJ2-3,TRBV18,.,TGTGCCAGCTCACCACAGGGCCTGAGGGCAGATACGCAGTATTTT,CASSPQGLRADTQYF
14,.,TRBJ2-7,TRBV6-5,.,TGTGCCAGCAGTTACGTCCCGGGGCGCGACGAGCAGTACTTC,CASSYVPGRDEQYF
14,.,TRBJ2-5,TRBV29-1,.,TGCAGCGTTGCATGGCAGGGGGGCGGAGAGACCCAGTACTTC,CSVAWQGGGETQYF
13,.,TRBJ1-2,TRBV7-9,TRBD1,TGTGCCATAGAGGAAGGGGGCAGCTATGGCTACACCTTC,CAIEEGGSYGYTF
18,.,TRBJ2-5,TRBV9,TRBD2,TGTGCCAGCAGCGTTGGCCTCGGGACTAGCGGGGGGGGAGAGACCCAGTACTTC,CASSVGLGTSGGGETQYF
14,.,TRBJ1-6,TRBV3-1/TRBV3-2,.,TGTGCCAGCAGCCAGGGCAGGGGTTCCTCACCCCTCCACTTT,CASSQGRGSSPLHF
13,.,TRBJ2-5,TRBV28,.,TGTGCCAGCAGCCCCGGGGGTCGGGAGACCCAGTACTTC,CASSPGGRETQYF
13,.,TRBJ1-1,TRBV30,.,TGTGCCTGGAGTCGTGGCTTAAGCTTCGAAGCTTTCTTT,CAWSRGLSFEAFF
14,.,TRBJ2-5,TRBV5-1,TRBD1,TGCGCCAGCAGCTTGGGGACAGGCGGAGAGACCCAGTACTTC,CASSLGTGGETQYF
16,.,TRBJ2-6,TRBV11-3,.,TGTGCCAGCAGTCCCGGGGGAGGTTCTGGGGCCAACGTCCTGACTTTC,CASSPGGGSGANVLTF
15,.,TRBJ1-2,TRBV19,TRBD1,TGTGCCAGTAGTCCCTCCCGGACAGGGGGATGGGACTACACCTTC,CASSPSRTGGWDYTF
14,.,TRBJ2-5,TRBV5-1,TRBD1,TGCGCCAGCAGCGAAGGGGGCGTTCAAGAGACCCAGTACTTC,CASSEGGVQETQYF
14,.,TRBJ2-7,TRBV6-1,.,TGTGCCAGCAGTGAACAGGCAGGGAAGGACGAGCAGTACTTC,CASSEQAGKDEQYF
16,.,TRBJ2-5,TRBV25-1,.,TGTGCCAGCAGTGAAGCCGGGGAGTGGGTTTCGGAGACCCAGTACTTC,CASSEAGEWVSETQYF
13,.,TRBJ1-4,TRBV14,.,TGTGCCAGCAGTCTCTATCGGGGCGAAAAACTGTTTTTT,CASSLYRGEKLFF
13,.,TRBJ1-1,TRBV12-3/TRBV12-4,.,TGTGCCAGCAGACAACAGGGAAACACTGAAGCTTTCTTT,CASRQQGNTEAFF